Following are 20 T cell receptor beta chains from one sample sequenced in a study of blood T cells in healthy people across ages. Together with a sample-barcoded 5' primer, a J-beta primer mix was included in a second PCR lasting about 6 to 11 cycles. Each CDR3 protein is one row after TCRdb ran MiXCR on the 5' RACE reads. Altogether roughly 1,500,000 distinct CDR3 sequences are present, about 35% being singletons, with the ten largest covering around 10%. Material: blood. Receptors were obtained from a woman in her twenties or thirties in good health.

V usage is TRBV20-1 and J usage is TRBJ2-6, with D possibly being TRBD2 (5 bases). The CDR3 runs to 16 residues. V was pared by 6 bases and J by 0 bases, with 15 bases between. The germline gives CDR1 DFQATT, CDR2 SNEGSKA (reference sequence). The CDR3 loop reads CSAARLSFSGANVLTF. The DNA for the CDR3 is TGCAGTGCGGCTAGACTAAGTTTCTCTGGGGCCAACGTCCTGACTTTC.

The V and J genes are TRBV3-1 and TRBJ2-3; 11 positions match TRBD2. The CDR3 covers 16 residues. J lost 3 bases, V lost 4 bases, and 6 bases had no gene match. Germline V gives CDR1 LGHDT, CDR2 YNNKEL (reference sequence). The CDR3 loop is CASSRMTSGITDTQYF. The CDR3 coding sequence is TGTGCCAGCAGCCGGATGACTAGCGGGATAACAGATACGCAGTATTTT.

The sample holds a few counts of this clonotype. CDR3 nucleotides: TGTGCCAGCAGCGTATCAGACCTAGGGGGCTACACCTTC. Its translation is CASSVSDLGGYTF. The V call is TRBV9, the J call TRBJ1-2; D remains ambiguous. Looked up from germline, CDR1 is SGDLS and CDR2 is YYNGEE. The CDR3 loop spans 13 amino acids. Trimming removed 1 base at V and 8 bases at J, with 12 bases between.

This chain links TRBV6-5 with TRBJ2-1; D remains ambiguous. The V end was cut by 8 bases, the J end by 4 bases, with 9 bases between. The CDR3 is made up of 12 amino acids. The germline gives CDR1 MNHEY, CDR2 SVGAGI. CDR3 sequence: CASWTDYNEQFF. Here the CDR3 DNA reads TGTGCCAGCTGGACGGATTACAATGAGCAGTTCTTC.

This clonotype was detected many times. This chain uses TRBV12-3 or TRBV12-4 with TRBJ1-2; D is uncertain. CDR3 size: 13 residues. V lost 6 bases, J lost 5 bases, and 13 bases lay in between. CDR3 nucleotide sequence: TGTGCCAGCAGCCCGGACGGACCTTATGGCTACACCTTC. Amino acids: CASSPDGPYGYTF.

The chain couples TRBV20-1 to TRBJ1-1, with D possibly being TRBD1 (6 bases). Germline lookup yields CDR1 DFQATT and CDR2 SNEGSKA (reference sequence). CDR3 length: 12 residues. V lost 6 bases, J lost 4 bases, and 12 bases lay in between. CDR3 DNA sequence: TGCAGTGCGGAGGGGGGTGGCACTGAAGCTTTCTTT. Translated: CSAEGGGTEAFF.

This clonotype came up many times. The rearrangement joins TRBV7-9 to TRBJ2-5; D is perhaps TRBD1 or TRBD2 (5 bases each). Germline-derived CDR1 and CDR2 are SEHNR and FQNEAQ (reference sequence). Trimming removed 5 bases at V and 5 bases at J, with 15 bases between. This CDR3 has 14 residues. CDR3 in amino acids: CASSPTVSGETQYF. As DNA, the CDR3 is TGTGCCAGCAGCCCGACAGTTTCGGGGGAGACCCAGTACTTC.

Only a few counts were recorded for this clonotype. The rearrangement joins TRBV28 to TRBJ1-1; no firm D call. Looked up from germline, CDR1 is MDHEN and CDR2 is SYDVKM. CDR3 size: 11 residues. The V gene lost 7 bases and the J gene lost 4 bases, with 7 bases spanning the gap. CDR3 loop: CASKGVTEAFF. CDR3 in DNA: TGTGCCAGCAAAGGAGTCACTGAAGCTTTCTTT.

This sequence joins TRBV29-1 and TRBJ1-1; D ambiguous. CDR3 size: 10 residues. CDR1 is SQVTM, CDR2 ANQGSEA, per germline. Trimming cost V 7 bases and J 6 bases, with 9 bases left between them. CDR3 nucleotides: TGCAGCGCGTCGGAAGCTGAAGCTTTCTTT. The encoded protein is CSASEAEAFF.

The chain combines TRBV5-1 with TRBJ2-1; TRBD2 agrees at 10 bases. This CDR3 contains 16 residues. Trimming removed 3 bases from V and 8 bases from J; junction bases left unmatched: 11. CDR1 SGHRS and CDR2 YFSETQ come from the germline V gene. The CDR3 DNA is TGCGCCAGCAGCTCCCTCTCTAGCGGGAGTAAAGATGAGCAGTTCTTC. Translated, it gives CASSSLSSGSKDEQFF.

This chain connects TRBV29-1 to TRBJ2-3, with unresolved D. Germline loops: CDR1 SQVTM, CDR2 ANQGSEA. CDR3 length equals 11 residues. The ends were cut back, 4 bases at V and 5 bases at J, with 7 bases in the middle. The CDR3 protein is CSVGIQDTQYF. The CDR3 bases are TGCAGCGTTGGGATACAAGATACGCAGTATTTT.

There are a few counts of this clonotype. The V and J genes are TRBV5-5 and TRBJ1-2, with 7 bases fitting TRBD1. The germline V gene encodes CDR1 SGHKS and CDR2 YYEKEE (reference sequence). The CDR3 has 14 amino acids. Trimming took 1 base from V and 5 from J; bases not matched to a gene: 5. CDR3 nucleotide sequence: TGTGCCAGCAGCTTGCCCGGGACAGCTTATGGCTACACCTTC. It translates to CASSLPGTAYGYTF.

This clonotype appeared a few times. A much larger clone lies one base from this, so it may be a read error. The chain carries TRBV3-1 and TRBJ1-1; D possibly corresponds to TRBD1 (6 bases). The germline V gene has CDR1 LGHDT and CDR2 YNNKEL (reference sequence). The CDR3 is 14 residues long. CDR3 bases: TGTGCCAGCAGCCAAGGGACAGCGAACACTGAAACTTTCTTT. It specifies CASSQGTANTETFF.

With respect to this clonotype: A much larger clone differs by one base, so this may be a read error. The rearrangement joins TRBV29-1 to TRBJ2-5; 9 bases agree with TRBD1. Matching the DNA end better, TRBJ2-7 makes the J call doubtful. The CDR3 is made up of 12 amino acids. CDR1 is SQVTM and CDR2 is ANQGSEA in the germline V gene. The CDR3 reads CSVPGQGCEQYF. In nucleotides, the CDR3 is TGCAGCGTTCCGGGACAGGGCTGCGAGCAGTACTTC.

This clonotype was counted a few times. J is TRBJ2-1 and V is TRBV6-2 or TRBV6-3; no firm D call. The CDR3 loop spans 17 amino acids. The germline V gene encodes CDR1 MNHEY and CDR2 SVGEGT. Trimming removed 0 bases from V and 5 bases from J, with 17 bases in between. In DNA, the CDR3 is TGTGCCAGCAGTTACTCAGCCCCTGTGAGCTCGGACAATGAGCAGTTCTTC. Protein product: CASSYSAPVSSDNEQFF.

This clonotype has at least ten counts. This rearrangement joins TRBV3-1 to TRBJ2-7, with 9 bases lining up with TRBD1. Trimming removed 2 bases from V and 5 bases from J; junction bases left unmatched: 10. CDR1 and CDR2 from the germline V gene are LGHDT and YNNKEL (reference sequence). The CDR3 spans 16 residues. The DNA for the CDR3 is TGTGCCAGCAGCCAAAGAGCCGGGACAGGGAGGGACGAGCAGTACTTC. This gives the protein CASSQRAGTGRDEQYF.

Points on this clonotype: This may be a read error: a much more frequent sequence differs by one nucleotide. V usage is TRBV29-1 and J usage is TRBJ2-1; 9 bases agree with TRBD1. With 7 bases clipped from V and 4 bases from J, the junction kept 5 bases outside the gene matches. The germline V gene has CDR1 SQVTM and CDR2 ANQGSEA. This CDR3 contains 13 residues. DNA of the CDR3: TGCAGCGGGGGACAGGGTACGTACAATGAGCAGTTCTTC. Encoded protein: CSGGQGTYNEQFF.

The J gene is TRBJ2-1, the V gene TRBV28; 12 nucleotides line up with TRBD2. Germline V gives CDR1 MDHEN, CDR2 SYDVKM. Losses at the gene ends were 6 bases for V and 6 bases for J; bases not matched to a gene: 6. This CDR3 has 15 amino acids. This chain's CDR3 is CASRPGLAGSNEQFF. CDR3 DNA: TGTGCCAGCAGACCCGGACTAGCGGGATCCAATGAGCAGTTCTTC.

V usage is TRBV12-3 or TRBV12-4 and J usage is TRBJ1-1; D remains unclear. Between the trimmed V and J ends, which lost 4 bases and 0 bases, there was a span of 12 bases. The CDR3 contains 15 residues. The CDR3 protein is CASSSREGMNTEAFF. DNA of the CDR3: TGTGCCAGCAGTTCCCGGGAAGGGATGAACACTGAAGCTTTCTTT.

V gene TRBV12-3 or TRBV12-4 combines with J gene TRBJ1-1, with D perhaps TRBD1 (5 bases). V dropped 6 bases and J dropped 3 bases, with 17 bases sitting between them. The CDR3 contains 15 residues. The CDR3, as DNA: TGTGCCAGCAGGCGTACCGGGACGTCTGACACTGAAGCTTTCTTT. This codes for CASRRTGTSDTEAFF.